The 15 T cell receptor beta chains reported below all come from one sample, sequenced in a study of T cell repertoires in cytomegalovirus infection. Their antigen targets remain unknown. TCRdb re-analysed the reads in MiXCR, keeping a single row per CDR3 protein. The sample has hundreds of thousands of distinct CDR3 sequences, around 31% seen once. This sample comprised cultured PBMCs, obtained from culture after CMV antigen stimulation. Source of these receptors: a human donor in good health (CMV status not recorded). Some clones in this sample may be carry-over from other donors' samples.

V gene TRBV10-3 combines with J gene TRBJ2-2; TRBD1 aligns across 9 bases. Germline trimming cut 6 bases from V and 2 bases from J; bases unmatched to any gene: 1. The CDR3 sequence is 14 residues long. The V gene's germline CDR1 is ENHRY and CDR2 SYGVKD. CDR3 nucleotide sequence: TGTGCCATCAGGGGACAGGGAAACACCGGGGAGCTGTTTTTT. Its translation: CAIRGQGNTGELFF.

V usage is TRBV11-2 and J usage is TRBJ1-4, with a tentative D call TRBD1 (5 bases). Germline CDR1 and CDR2: SGHAT and FQNNGV. The CDR3 is 15 residues long. V lost 0 bases and J 4 bases, leaving 9 bases between the germline ends. The CDR3 sequence is CASSLEGRGNEKLFF. CDR3 in DNA: TGTGCCAGCAGCTTAGAGGGGAGGGGTAATGAAAAACTGTTTTTT. The complete variable domain, with remaining parts taken from reference TRBV11-2 and TRBJ1-4, reads EAGVAQSPRYKIIEKRQSVAFWCNPISGHATLYWYQQILGQGPKLLIQFQNNGVVDDSQLPKDRFSAERLKGVDSTLKIQPAKLEDSAVYLCASSLEGRGNEKLFFGSGTQLSVL.

In its sample, this clonotype was seen many times. This chain joins TRBV7-2 and TRBJ2-7, with TRBD1 identical over 8 bases. The germline CDR1 and CDR2 sequences are SGHTA and FQGNSA. The length of the CDR3 is 14 residues. The trim removed 1 base at V and 4 bases at J, leaving 3 bases unmatched. CDR3 sequence reads: CASSLGTGIYEQYF. CDR3 nucleotide sequence: TGTGCCAGCAGCTTAGGGACAGGGATTTACGAGCAGTACTTC.

This clonotype has just a few counts. The chain is built from TRBV5-1 and TRBJ1-4; the match to TRBD1 covers 8 bases. Losses at the gene ends were 4 bases for V and 7 bases for J; bases not matched to a gene: 9. The CDR3 is 15 amino acids. Germline CDR1 reads SGHRS; CDR2 reads YFSETQ. CDR3 loop: CASSLRQGTGEKLFF. Written as DNA, the CDR3 is TGCGCCAGCAGCCTGCGACAGGGGACAGGTGAAAAACTGTTTTTT.

This chain connects TRBV7-9 to TRBJ1-4, with 7 bases fitting TRBD1. The germline gives CDR1 SEHNR, CDR2 FQNEAQ (reference sequence). Trimming took 2 bases from V and 6 from J; bases not matched to a gene: 9. The CDR3 runs to 16 residues. In DNA, the CDR3 is TGTGCCAGCAGCTTAACCGTCGGGCAGGGGGATGAAAAACTGTTTTTT. Protein sequence: CASSLTVGQGDEKLFF.

CDR3 DNA sequence: TGTGCCAGCGCCCCGGGTACTTCTGGGGCCAACGTCCTGACTTTC. Translated: CASAPGTSGANVLTF. V usage is TRBV6-2 or TRBV6-3 and J usage is TRBJ2-6; D is unclear. The V end lost 8 bases, the J end lost 1 base, and 12 bases lay between the germline ends. Germline V CDR1 and CDR2: MNHEY, SVGEGT. There are 15 residues in the CDR3.

The chain carries TRBV6-1 and TRBJ2-3; D perhaps matches TRBD2 (6 bases). Germline V gene data show CDR1 as MNHNS and CDR2 as SASEGT. CDR3 length equals 12 residues. V was cut by 7 bases and J by 6 bases, with 11 bases left in between. CDR3 amino acids: CASNLGGDTQYF. DNA of the CDR3: TGTGCCAGCAACCTAGGAGGGGATACGCAGTATTTT.

This sequence joins TRBV20-1 and TRBJ2-1; 8 positions match TRBD2. Germline-derived CDR1 and CDR2 are DFQATT and SNEGSKA (reference sequence). The ends lost 7 bases at V and 7 bases at J; junction bases unmatched: 18. The CDR3 extends over 16 amino acids. DNA for the CDR3: TGCAGTGGTAAAGAACCGGGGGGGCAGGGGAGGAATGAGCAGTTCTTC. Translation: CSGKEPGGQGRNEQFF.

The rearrangement uses TRBV6-5 and TRBJ2-7; TRBD1 matches 7 bases. Germline V gene data show CDR1 as MNHEY and CDR2 as SVGAGI. Trimming cost V 10 bases and J 6 bases; bases outside gene matches: 12. The CDR3 is made up of 13 amino acids. This chain's CDR3 is CAISGQARTEQYF. The DNA for the CDR3 is TGTGCCATCAGCGGACAGGCTCGGACCGAGCAGTACTTC.

This clonotype was detected many times. CDR3 in DNA: TGTGCCAGCAGCTTTGGCTATACTACCGAGACCCAGTACTTC. Translating gives CASSFGYTTETQYF. The chain has TRBV11-2 and TRBJ2-5; no clear D. The CDR3 consists of 14 residues. CDR1 and CDR2 (germline): SGHAT, FQNNGV. V was pared by 3 bases and J by 5 bases, with 13 bases between.

The table lists this clonotype with a few counts. The chain uses TRBV6-6 and TRBJ1-1; D perhaps matches TRBD1 (5 bases). This CDR3 is 18 amino acids long. CDR1 MNHNY and CDR2 SVGAGI come from the germline V gene (reference sequence). V was pared by 2 bases and J by 1 base, with 20 bases between. CDR3 protein: CASSYRFGLTGGNTEAFF. CDR3 nucleotides: TGTGCCAGCAGTTACAGATTCGGGCTGACGGGGGGGAACACTGAAGCTTTCTTT.

The rearrangement joins TRBV20-1 to TRBJ1-4; no clear D. This CDR3 has 11 residues. Germline CDR1 reads DFQATT; CDR2 reads SNEGSKA (reference sequence). V dropped 5 bases and J dropped 8 bases, with 9 bases sitting between them. CDR3 region: CSAELGEKLFF. The CDR3 bases are TGCAGTGCTGAACTTGGGGAAAAACTGTTTTTT.

This clonotype was detected a few times. The V gene is TRBV27, the J gene TRBJ2-3; the D gene could be TRBD1 or TRBD2 (5 bases each). The V gene lost 8 bases and the J gene lost 2 bases, with 11 bases spanning the gap. Germline V gives CDR1 MNHEY, CDR2 SMNVEV (reference sequence). The CDR3 covers 13 residues. The CDR3 loop reads CASGRGPTDTQYF. The CDR3 DNA reads as TGTGCCAGCGGACGGGGACCCACAGATACGCAGTATTTT.

This clonotype came up many times. J is TRBJ1-2 and V is TRBV28; TRBD1 agrees at 12 bases. The trim removed 4 bases at V and 3 bases at J, leaving 9 bases unmatched. Germline CDR1 MDHEN, CDR2 SYDVKM. The CDR3 runs 17 residues. CDR3 amino acids: CASSSDWDRGPDYGYTF. CDR3 DNA: TGTGCCAGCAGTTCCGACTGGGACAGGGGGCCCGACTATGGCTACACCTTC.

V usage is TRBV5-1 and J usage is TRBJ1-6, with TRBD1 matching over 7 bases. Germline CDR1 is SGHRS and CDR2 is YFSETQ. Unmatched junction bases numbered 13, after V lost 6 bases and J lost 10 bases. The CDR3 is 15 residues long. CDR3 amino acids: CASTEGTARESPLHF. The CDR3 DNA is TGCGCCAGCACCGAAGGGACAGCTCGGGAATCACCCCTCCACTTT.